These 20 T cell receptor beta chains originate from one sample sequenced in a study of Ad26.COV2.S vaccination and SARS-CoV-2 variants. Treatment specified: some 20 received Ad26.COV2.S at low or high dose, single or two shots; a few received placebo; per-sample allocation not given. Sampling occurred on day 63 after the first vaccine or placebo injection. TCRdb keeps only in-frame clones here, not all; method: immunoSEQ multiplex PCR. The sample has nearly 400,000 clones; around nine tenths are singletons. The sample in question was peripheral blood, obtained in a trial of Ad26.COV2.S vaccine versus placebo. Receptors were obtained from a person between 18 and 65 years old who received the Ad26.COV2.S COVID-19 vaccine or a placebo.

This chain uses TRBV29-1 with TRBJ1-2; 10 nucleotides line up with TRBD1. The germline gives CDR1 SQVTM, CDR2 ANQGSEA. CDR3 size: 12 residues. After removal of 4 bases from V and 6 bases from J, the junction contained 2 bases not matched to a gene. This CDR3 is CSVVGTGDGYTF. CDR3 nucleotides: TGCAGCGTTGTAGGGACAGGGGATGGCTACACCTTC.

The chain couples TRBV2 to TRBJ2-2; 9 bases match TRBD1. The CDR3 consists of 15 residues. The V and J ends lost 6 bases and 5 bases, in that order; junction bases with no gene match: 7. CDR1 and CDR2 (germline): SNHLY, FYNNEI. The CDR3 sequence: CASSATGGSTGELFF. For the CDR3, the DNA is TGTGCCAGCAGCGCGACAGGGGGTAGTACCGGGGAGCTGTTTTTT.

In this sample, this clone turned up a few times. The V gene is TRBV7-2, the J gene TRBJ2-1; 10 positions match TRBD2. There are 14 residues in the CDR3. The germline CDR1 and CDR2 sequences are SGHTA and FQGNSA. Trimming at V came to 5 bases and at J to 7 bases, leaving 5 bases not matched to a gene. CDR3 bases: TGTGCCAGCAGCCCAACTAGCGGGAAGAATGAGCAGTTCTTC. Its translation: CASSPTSGKNEQFF. Drawing the rest from reference TRBV7-2 and TRBJ2-1, the complete variable domain is GAGVSQSPSNKVTEKGKDVELRCDPISGHTALYWYRQSLGQGLEFLIYFQGNSAPDKSGLPSDRFSAERTGGSVSTLTIQRTQQEDSAVYLCASSPTSGKNEQFFGPGTRLTVL.

The chain joins TRBV9 to TRBJ1-2; possibly TRBD1 for D (6 bases). V lost 0 bases, J lost 8 bases, and 14 bases lay in between. The CDR3 has 14 residues. The V gene's germline CDR1 is SGDLS and CDR2 YYNGEE. The CDR3 region is CASSVEWGQGGYTF. CDR3 DNA: TGTGCCAGCAGCGTAGAATGGGGGCAGGGCGGCTACACCTTC. The full variable domain, in which reference TRBV9 and TRBJ1-2 provide the parts outside the CDR3, is DSGVTQTPKHLITATGQRVTLRCSPRSGDLSVYWYQQSLDQGLQFLIQYYNGEERAKGNILERFSAQQFPDLHSELNLSSLELGDSALYFCASSVEWGQGGYTFGSGTRLTVV.

The chain joins TRBV28 to TRBJ2-7; 14 bases are shared with TRBD2. Germline trimming cut 6 bases from V and 3 bases from J; bases unmatched to any gene: 7. The germline CDR1 and CDR2 sequences are MDHEN and SYDVKM. This CDR3 has 16 residues. CDR3 protein: CASRGAGTSGSYEQYF. In DNA form, the CDR3 reads TGTGCCAGCAGGGGCGCCGGGACTAGCGGGAGCTACGAGCAGTACTTC.

This chain links TRBV5-1 with TRBJ2-2; 12 bases line up with TRBD2. In germline, CDR1 is SGHRS, CDR2 YFSETQ. The V and J ends lost 4 bases and 4 bases, in that order; junction bases with no gene match: 5. The length of the CDR3 is 16 residues. The CDR3 sequence is CASSETSGSGTGELFF. DNA for the CDR3: TGCGCCAGCAGCGAGACTAGCGGGAGTGGCACCGGGGAGCTGTTTTTT.

V is TRBV5-6 and J is TRBJ2-5; D remains unclear. In germline, CDR1 is SGHDT, CDR2 YYEEEE. The CDR3 is made up of 13 amino acids. Trimming left V 2 bases short and J 6 bases short, with 11 bases between. The CDR3 sequence: CASSFGSEKTQYF. CDR3 sequence (DNA): TGTGCCAGCAGCTTCGGCAGCGAGAAGACCCAGTACTTC.

This clone showed up just a few times. Distinct nucleotide sequences in the sample also encode this CDR3. The rearrangement uses TRBV14 and TRBJ2-1, with 7 nucleotides matching TRBD2. CDR3 length: 14 amino acids. The V segment lost 4 bases and the J segment 4 bases; nucleotides outside the gene matches: 4. Per germline, CDR1 SGHDN and CDR2 FVKESK. The DNA of the CDR3 is TGTGCCAGCAGCCGGGGAGGGTCTTACAATGAGCAGTTCTTC. Amino acid sequence: CASSRGGSYNEQFF.

V usage is TRBV6-6 and J usage is TRBJ1-3, with 7 bases fitting TRBD1. The J segment lost 0 bases and the V segment lost 6 bases, leaving 5 bases of the junction unmatched. This CDR3 has 15 amino acids. CDR1 and CDR2 (germline): MNHNY, SVGAGI (reference sequence). The CDR3 DNA sequence: TGTGCCAGCAGGTACAGACAGGGCTCTGGAAACACCATATATTTT. This gives the protein CASRYRQGSGNTIYF.

This clone has only one observation. This chain connects TRBV5-1 to TRBJ1-4; D gene uncertain. V was clipped by 1 base and J by 5 bases, with 12 bases between them. The CDR3 runs to 15 residues. From germline, CDR1 is SGHRS and CDR2 YFSETQ. The CDR3 bases are TGCGCCAGCAGCTTGAGCGGATCCCAAAATGAAAAACTGTTTTTT. It translates to CASSLSGSQNEKLFF.

The CDR3 loop reads CASSRLMNTEAFF. The CDR3 coding sequence is TGTGCCAGTAGCCGACTTATGAACACTGAAGCTTTCTTT. This chain links TRBV19 with TRBJ1-1; D gene uncertain. Trimming stripped 6 bases from V and 0 bases from J, with 8 bases between. CDR1 and CDR2 from the germline V gene are LNHDA and SQIVND (reference sequence). CDR3 length: 13 amino acids.

The chain joins TRBV5-1 to TRBJ2-3, with TRBD1 matching over 9 bases. V lost 4 bases to trimming and J lost 3 bases; unmatched junction nucleotides: 9. CDR1 and CDR2 from the germline V gene are SGHRS and YFSETQ. This CDR3 is built from 16 residues. As DNA, the CDR3 is TGCGCCAGCAGCCTCAGAACAGGGGGCCGTACAGATACGCAGTATTTT. Its protein is CASSLRTGGRTDTQYF.

On this clone itself: At one of its ends the junction is not consistent with the germline gene, which may arise from a read error. The chain employs TRBV11-2 and TRBJ1-3; D is possibly TRBD1 (5 bases). Looked up from germline, CDR1 is SGHAT and CDR2 is FQNNGV. The CDR3 is 12 residues long. Here the CDR3 reads CASSQTQGPLNF. The CDR3 DNA reads TGTGCCAGCAGCCAAACCCAGGGTCCTCTCAATTTT.

The CDR3 spells CATSRVTLRRAEAFF. The CDR3 DNA reads as TGTGCCACCAGCAGAGTGACCCTGCGTAGGGCTGAAGCTTTCTTT. The chain carries TRBV15 and TRBJ1-1; D not certain. Germline CDR1 reads LNHNV; CDR2 reads YYDKDF (reference sequence). CDR3 length: 15 residues. The ends were cut back, 1 base at V and 6 bases at J, with 15 bases in the middle.

J is TRBJ2-5 and V is TRBV2; 8 bases line up with TRBD1. After removal of 4 bases from V and 2 bases from J, the junction contained 6 bases not matched to a gene. CDR3 length: 15 residues. The germline V gene has CDR1 SNHLY and CDR2 FYNNEI. The CDR3 DNA sequence: TGTGCCAGCAGTGCACAACGGACAGGGCAAGAGACCCAGTACTTC. This sequence encodes CASSAQRTGQETQYF.

This sequence joins TRBV2 and TRBJ2-1; 7 bases align to TRBD2. Germline CDR1 reads SNHLY; CDR2 reads FYNNEI. The junction had 7 bases not matched to a gene; V was cut back by 5 bases and J by 3 bases. CDR3 length: 15 amino acids. CDR3 region: CASSPQAGVYNEQFF. The CDR3 DNA reads as TGTGCCAGCAGTCCTCAGGCGGGAGTCTACAATGAGCAGTTCTTC.

The chain uses TRBV5-1 and TRBJ2-2, with 11 bases aligning to TRBD1. The CDR3 is 18 amino acids. CDR1 and CDR2 (germline): SGHRS, YFSETQ. Unmatched junction bases numbered 4, after V lost 0 bases and J lost 0 bases. CDR3 bases: TGCGCCAGCAGCTTGGGGACAGGGGGCCTCGCGAACACCGGGGAGCTGTTTTTT. This sequence encodes CASSLGTGGLANTGELFF.

The genes are TRBV21-1 and TRBJ1-6. TRBV21-1 is a pseudogene locus. The CDR3 is 21 amino acids. In DNA form, the CDR3 reads TGTGCCAGCAGCCCGGAAAGGGGGGGCAGGCCGGTCGCCTTCTATAATTCACCCCTCCACTTT. It codes for CASSPERGGRPVAFYNSPLHF.

This clone was detected only once. The gene calls are TRBV30 and TRBJ2-1; 11 bases are shared with TRBD2. Per germline, CDR1 GTSNPN and CDR2 SVGIG (reference sequence). This CDR3 is 15 amino acids long. J gave up 8 bases and V 2 bases, and 8 bases lay outside the gene matches. CDR3 sequence reads: CAWSRIAGGGDEQFF. The CDR3 nucleotides are TGTGCCTGGAGTCGAATAGCGGGAGGGGGGGATGAGCAGTTCTTC.

As for this clone: The same CDR3 can be traced to other DNA sequences in this sample. The chain joins TRBV5-6 to TRBJ1-3; D not certain. The V end lost 0 bases, the J end lost 1 base, and 5 bases lay between the germline ends. Germline CDR1 SGHDT, CDR2 YYEEEE. This CDR3 comprises 14 residues. CDR3 sequence reads: CASSLEGSGNTIYF. DNA for the CDR3: TGTGCCAGCAGCTTGGAAGGTTCTGGAAACACCATATATTTT.